This T cell receptor beta chain was profiled in a study of blood T cell repertoires in COVID-19. This clone was counted between two and nine times. The trim removed 5 bases at V and 7 bases at J, leaving 10 bases unmatched. This CDR3 has 16 amino acids. The germline V gene encodes CDR1 MNHNY and CDR2 SVGAGI (reference sequence). How the authors handled the data: Reference gene primer amplification yielded estimated nucleated cell counts. Using immunoSEQ multiplex PCR, the repertoire was profiled, and TCRdb retains in-frame clones only, with some absent. The DNA was the basis for D and trimming; V, J and clone size are from that table. The sample lists tens of thousands of clones; around 90% were seen once.

Sample: peripheral blood. This sequence joins TRBV6-6 and TRBJ2-7; 14 bases align to TRBD2. The receptor comes from a human donor in a cohort sampled during active COVID-19. The CDR3 loop is CASSQTGTSGSEEQYF. The CDR3 DNA reads as TGTGCCAGCAGTCAGACAGGGACTAGCGGGAGTGAGGAGCAGTACTTC.